This TCR beta chain was observed in a study of Ad26.COV2.S vaccination and SARS-CoV-2 variants (TCRdb year 2021). Some background on the complete study: Donors in the vaccine arm were drawn from COV1001, a multicentre, randomized, double-blind, placebo-controlled phase I-IIa trial testing Ad26.COV2.S in healthy adults. Participants in the trial were split at random into five groups of five each, receiving low-dose or high-dose Ad26.COV2.S once or twice, or else placebo on both occasions. A total of approximately 30 samples were included in the TCR-sequenced set, comprising roughly 20 Ad26.COV2.S vaccine recipients, 5 placebo recipients and 8 SARS-CoV-2 convalescent individuals. Blinding of investigators to trial group allocation was maintained during experiments and outcome assessment. Sequencing of the TCRbeta repertoire served to evaluate the specificity and breadth of SARS-CoV-2-reactive T cell receptors following Ad26.COV2.S vaccination. Dosing of Ad26.COV2.S was intramuscular, at either 5x10^10 or 1x10^11 viral particles, delivered as one shot or as two shots spaced 56 days apart. Results the study describes overall, beyond this receptor: Compared with placebo recipients, Ad26.COV2.S recipients showed higher spike-specific TCR breadth (P = 0.0014). Substantial breadth of spike-specific CD8+ and CD4+ T cell responses was reported after vaccination. The authors noted that the TCR breadth and depth analyses may have underestimated total T cell responses. Non-spike TCR breadth was comparable between vaccine and placebo recipients, consistent with the vaccine containing only spike. The study was not powered to compare responses between vaccine doses or regimens.

TCRbeta CDR3 regions were sequenced with the immunoSEQ Assay. After extraction, genomic DNA underwent amplification by bias-controlled multiplex PCR, followed by high-throughput sequencing. The published analysis was carried out like this. To quantify the absolute abundance of every unique TCRbeta CDR3 region, sequences were collapsed and filtered. T cell fraction was estimated by normalization of TCRbeta template counts to usable DNA, with usable DNA being measured through amplification of reference genes present in all nucleated cells. Repertoire TCRs were annotated as SARS-CoV-2-specific by exact matching of V gene, CDR3 amino acid sequence and J gene to a known reactive TCR set. The reference SARS-CoV-2 TCR set was derived from MIRA and filtered for enrichment in COVID-19-positive ImmuneCODE repertoires, a step that removed public or cross-reactive TCRs. Using the MIRA antigens, annotated TCRs were further analysed by specific ORF or by position within an ORF. Breadth was defined as the number of annotated unique rearrangements divided by the total number of unique productive rearrangements, and depth was defined as the summed frequency of the annotated unique rearrangements. TCR breadth was compared between groups using two-sided Wilcoxon rank-sum tests. Drawn from immuneACCESS, this table holds only the in-frame rearrangements with V and J called that TCRdb kept. Clones are partly lost; checked studies trace under half to an unresolved V gene and leave the rest unexplained. The D gene and trimming were derived from the DNA, and the V and J assignments and clone size from that table. This sample comprises some 340,000 clones, approximately 80% of them detected only once. The ten top clones hold approximately 2% of the sample.

V is cut by 2 bases and J by 2 bases, and the space between the germline ends is 10 bases. The CDR3 runs 14 amino acids, cysteine and phenylalanine included. The sequence is cut down to CDR3 DNA, 42 bases in frame from base 1. The germline V gene (reference sequence) supplies CDR1 SEHNR and CDR2 FQNEAQ. With respect to this clone: No antigen is known for it. Within one base of it there is no much larger clone, and no base qualities were kept.

What the treatment or condition label conveys for this sample: over 15 received Ad26.COV2.S at low or high dose, single or two shots; about five received placebo; per-sample allocation not given. Repertoires of vaccine and placebo recipients were sequenced from samples taken on day 63 after the first injection. Cohort 1b enrolled 20 to 30 adults aged 18-55 years at a single site in Boston, USA, between 29 July and 7 August 2020. Ad26.COV2.S consisted of a replication-incompetent adenovirus type 26 vector by which a prefusion-stabilized SARS-CoV-2 spike protein from the original Wuhan strain was expressed.

The sequence links TRBV7-9 to TRBJ2-7, and perhaps TRBD2 as D gene, on 5 matching bases. The clonotype was recovered from a person between 18 and 65 years old who received the Ad26.COV2.S COVID-19 vaccine or a placebo. The source material was peripheral blood, sampled in a trial of Ad26.COV2.S vaccine versus placebo. Here the CDR3 is given as CASSLSGTAYEQYF. The base sequence is TGTGCCAGCAGCTTATCGGGAACGGCCTACGAGCAGTACTTC.